This T cell receptor (beta chain) appears in the sequencing data of a study of T cell responses to AZD1222 COVID-19 vaccine. Concerning this clone: What it recognizes is unknown.

Clones were read by immunoSEQ multiplex PCR, and TCRdb kept only the in-frame ones, dropping some. The sample includes 170,000 or so clones, about nine tenths of them seen just once. This CDR3 is 19 amino acids long. V was pared by 4 bases and J by 5 bases, with 26 bases between. Germline V gene data show CDR1 as LGHDT and CDR2 as YNNKEL (reference sequence). The study, taken as a whole, reports: Baseline seropositivity occurred in only six AZD1222 recipients. Nearly half of unique spike-specific TCRs reportedly avoided B.1.351 and B.1.1.7 mutated regions. Spike-specific TCR repertoires showed rising breadth and depth after two AZD1222 doses. Repertoires were collected only later (after the peak T cell response had occurred).

V usage is TRBV3-1 (or the pseudogene TRBV3-2) and J usage is TRBJ2-2; weak D call: TRBD1 (6 bases). This TCR came from an adult in good health. The sample was peripheral blood, taken on day 0 of AZD1222 vaccination. CDR3 amino acids: CASSPGEKDDPDSTGELFF. In nucleotides, the CDR3 is TGTGCCAGCAGCCCAGGGGAGAAGGACGACCCCGATTCGACCGGGGAGCTGTTTTTT.